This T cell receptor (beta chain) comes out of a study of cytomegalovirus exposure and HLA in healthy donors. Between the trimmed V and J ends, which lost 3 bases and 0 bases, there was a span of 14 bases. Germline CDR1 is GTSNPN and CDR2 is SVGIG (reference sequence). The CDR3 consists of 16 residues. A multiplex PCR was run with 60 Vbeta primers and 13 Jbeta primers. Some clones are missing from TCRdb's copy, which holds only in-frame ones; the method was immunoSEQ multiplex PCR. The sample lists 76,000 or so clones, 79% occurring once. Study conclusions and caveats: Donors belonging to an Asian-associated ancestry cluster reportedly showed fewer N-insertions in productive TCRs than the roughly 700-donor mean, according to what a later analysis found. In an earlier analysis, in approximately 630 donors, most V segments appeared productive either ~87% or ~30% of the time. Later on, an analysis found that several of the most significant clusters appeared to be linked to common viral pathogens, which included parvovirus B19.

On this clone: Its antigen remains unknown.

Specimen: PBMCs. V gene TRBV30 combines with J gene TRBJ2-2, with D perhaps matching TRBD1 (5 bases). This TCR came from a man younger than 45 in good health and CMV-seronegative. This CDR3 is CAWRTGLISNTGELFF. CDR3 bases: TGTGCCTGGAGAACAGGCTTAATATCGAACACCGGGGAGCTGTTTTTT.